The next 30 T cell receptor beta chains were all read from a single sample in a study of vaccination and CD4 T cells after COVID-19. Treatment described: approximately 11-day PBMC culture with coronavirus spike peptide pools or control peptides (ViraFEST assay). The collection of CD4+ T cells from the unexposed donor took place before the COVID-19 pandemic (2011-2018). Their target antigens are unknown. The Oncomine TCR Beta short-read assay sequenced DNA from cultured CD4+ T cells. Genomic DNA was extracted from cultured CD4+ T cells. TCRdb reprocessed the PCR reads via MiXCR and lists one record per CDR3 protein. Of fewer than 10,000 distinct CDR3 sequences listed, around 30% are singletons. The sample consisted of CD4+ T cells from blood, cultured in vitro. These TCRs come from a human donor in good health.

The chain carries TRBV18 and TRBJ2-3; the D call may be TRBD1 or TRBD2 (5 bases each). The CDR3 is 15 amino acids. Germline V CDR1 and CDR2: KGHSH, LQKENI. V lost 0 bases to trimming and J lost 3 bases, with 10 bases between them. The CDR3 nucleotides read TGTGCCAGCTCACCACCCAAGCGGACAACAGATACGCAGTATTTT. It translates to CASSPPKRTTDTQYF.

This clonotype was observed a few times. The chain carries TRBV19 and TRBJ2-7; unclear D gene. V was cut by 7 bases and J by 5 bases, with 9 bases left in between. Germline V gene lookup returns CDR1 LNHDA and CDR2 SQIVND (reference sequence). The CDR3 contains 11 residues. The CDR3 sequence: CASKQGHEQYF. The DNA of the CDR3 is TGTGCCAGTAAACAAGGCCACGAGCAGTACTTC. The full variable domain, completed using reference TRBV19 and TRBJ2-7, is DGGITQSPKYLFRKEGQNVTLSCEQNLNHDAMYWYRQDPGQGLRLIYYSQIVNDFQKGDIAEGYSVSREKKESFPLTVTSAQKNPTAFYLCASKQGHEQYFGPGTRLTVT.

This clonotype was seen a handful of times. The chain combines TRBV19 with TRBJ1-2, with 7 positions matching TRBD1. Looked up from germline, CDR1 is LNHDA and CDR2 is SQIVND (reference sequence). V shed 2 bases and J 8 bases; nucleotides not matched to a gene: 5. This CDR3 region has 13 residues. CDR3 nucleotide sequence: TGTGCCAGTAGTATAATGACAGGGAGCGGCTACACCTTC. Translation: CASSIMTGSGYTF.

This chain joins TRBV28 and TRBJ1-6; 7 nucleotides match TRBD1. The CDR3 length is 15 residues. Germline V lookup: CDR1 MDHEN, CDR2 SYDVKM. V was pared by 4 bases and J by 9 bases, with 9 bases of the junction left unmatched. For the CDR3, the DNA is TGTGCCAGCAGTTCCCTCGACAGGGTGGGTTCACCCCTCCACTTT. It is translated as CASSSLDRVGSPLHF.

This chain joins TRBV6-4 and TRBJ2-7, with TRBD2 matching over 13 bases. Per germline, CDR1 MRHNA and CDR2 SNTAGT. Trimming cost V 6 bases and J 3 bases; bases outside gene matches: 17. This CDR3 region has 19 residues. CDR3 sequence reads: CASRLDGWWTSGRLYEQYF. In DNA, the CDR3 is TGTGCCAGCAGATTAGATGGTTGGTGGACTAGCGGGAGACTCTACGAGCAGTACTTC.

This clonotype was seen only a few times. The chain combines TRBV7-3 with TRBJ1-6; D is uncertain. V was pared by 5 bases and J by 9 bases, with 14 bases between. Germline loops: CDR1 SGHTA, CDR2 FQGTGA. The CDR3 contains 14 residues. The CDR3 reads CASSPNSEGSPLHF. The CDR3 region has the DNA TGTGCCAGCAGCCCCAATTCCGAAGGTTCACCCCTCCACTTT.

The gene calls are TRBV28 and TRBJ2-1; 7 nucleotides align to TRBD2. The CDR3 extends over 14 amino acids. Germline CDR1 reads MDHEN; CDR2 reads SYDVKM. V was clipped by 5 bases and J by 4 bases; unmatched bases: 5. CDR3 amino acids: CASSGASGYNEQFF. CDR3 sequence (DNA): TGTGCCAGCAGTGGGGCTAGCGGTTACAATGAGCAGTTCTTC.

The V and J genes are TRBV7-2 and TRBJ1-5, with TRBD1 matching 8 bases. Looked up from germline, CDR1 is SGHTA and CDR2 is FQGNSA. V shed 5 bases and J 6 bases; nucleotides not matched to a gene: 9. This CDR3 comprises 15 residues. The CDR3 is CASSARTGISQPQHF. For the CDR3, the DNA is TGTGCCAGCAGCGCCCGGACAGGGATCAGTCAGCCCCAGCATTTT.

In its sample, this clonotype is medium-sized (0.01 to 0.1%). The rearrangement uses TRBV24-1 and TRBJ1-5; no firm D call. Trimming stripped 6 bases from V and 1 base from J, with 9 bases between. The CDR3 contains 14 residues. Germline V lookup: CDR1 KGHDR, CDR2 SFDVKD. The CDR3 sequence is CATSSGLSNQPQHF. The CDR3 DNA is TGTGCCACCAGTTCGGGGTTAAGCAATCAGCCCCAGCATTTT.

CDR3 sequence (DNA): TGTGCCAGCAGCTTAGGCGGAAACACAGATACGCAGTATTTT. Amino acids: CASSLGGNTDTQYF. This chain connects TRBV11-3 to TRBJ2-3; D uncertain. The CDR3 runs to 14 residues. Germline V CDR1 and CDR2: SGHNT, YENEEA. The germline V and J ends were trimmed by 1 base and 2 bases, with 7 bases remaining between them.

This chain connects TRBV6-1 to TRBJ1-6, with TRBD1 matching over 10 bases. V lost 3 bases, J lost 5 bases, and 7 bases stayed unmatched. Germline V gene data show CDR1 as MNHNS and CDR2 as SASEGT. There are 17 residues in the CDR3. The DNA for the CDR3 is TGTGCCAGCAGTGACCCGGGACAGGGGCGGGATAATTCACCCCTCCACTTT. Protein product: CASSDPGQGRDNSPLHF.

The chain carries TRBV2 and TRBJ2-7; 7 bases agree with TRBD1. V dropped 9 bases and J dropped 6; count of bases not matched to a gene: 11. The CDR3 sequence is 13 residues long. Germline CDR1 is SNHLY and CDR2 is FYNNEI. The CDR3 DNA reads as TGTGCCAGTCGATCGACAGGGATCCCCGAGCAGTACTTC. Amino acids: CASRSTGIPEQYF.

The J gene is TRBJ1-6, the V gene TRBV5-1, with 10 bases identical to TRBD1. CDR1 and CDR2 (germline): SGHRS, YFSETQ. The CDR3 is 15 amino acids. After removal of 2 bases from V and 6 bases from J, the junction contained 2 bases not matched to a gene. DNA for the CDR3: TGCGCCAGCAGCTTCGGACAGGGGGGTAATTCACCCCTCCACTTT. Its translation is CASSFGQGGNSPLHF.

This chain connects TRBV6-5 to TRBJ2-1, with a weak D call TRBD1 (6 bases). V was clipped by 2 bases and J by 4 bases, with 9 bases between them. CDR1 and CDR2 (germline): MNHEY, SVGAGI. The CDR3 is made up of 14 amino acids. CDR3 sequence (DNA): TGTGCCAGCAGTTACAGTACAGGGTACAATGAGCAGTTCTTC. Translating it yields CASSYSTGYNEQFF.

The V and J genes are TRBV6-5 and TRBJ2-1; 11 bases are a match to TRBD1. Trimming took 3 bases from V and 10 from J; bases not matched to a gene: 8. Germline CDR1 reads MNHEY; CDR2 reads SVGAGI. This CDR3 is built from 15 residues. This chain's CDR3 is CASSYRDRGFYEQFF. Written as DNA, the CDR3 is TGTGCCAGCAGTTATCGGGACAGGGGGTTCTACGAGCAGTTCTTC.

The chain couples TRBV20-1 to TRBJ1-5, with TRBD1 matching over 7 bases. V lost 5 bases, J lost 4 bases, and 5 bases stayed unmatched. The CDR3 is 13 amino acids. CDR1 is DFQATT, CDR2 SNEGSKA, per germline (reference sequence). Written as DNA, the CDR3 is TGCAGTGCTGGGGACAGTTTAAATCAGCCCCAGCATTTT. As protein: CSAGDSLNQPQHF.

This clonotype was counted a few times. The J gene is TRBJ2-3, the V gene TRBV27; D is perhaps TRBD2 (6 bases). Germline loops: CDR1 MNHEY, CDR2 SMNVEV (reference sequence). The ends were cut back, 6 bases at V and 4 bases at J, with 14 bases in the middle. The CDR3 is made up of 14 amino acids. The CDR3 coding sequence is TGTGCCAGCAGCTCTGTACTAGCAGCAGATACGCAGTATTTT. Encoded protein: CASSSVLAADTQYF.

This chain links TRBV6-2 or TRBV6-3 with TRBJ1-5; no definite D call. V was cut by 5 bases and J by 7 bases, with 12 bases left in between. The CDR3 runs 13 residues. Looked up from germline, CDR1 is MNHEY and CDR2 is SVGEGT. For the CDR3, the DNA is TGTGCCAGCAGTCCATTCCCCACACAGCCCCAGCATTTT. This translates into CASSPFPTQPQHF.

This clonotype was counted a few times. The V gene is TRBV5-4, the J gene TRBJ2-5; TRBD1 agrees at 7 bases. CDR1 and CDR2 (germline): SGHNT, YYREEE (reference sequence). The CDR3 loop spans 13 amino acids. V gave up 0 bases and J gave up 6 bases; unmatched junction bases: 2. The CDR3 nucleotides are TGTGCCAGCAGCTTGGACAGGGGAAAGACCCAGTACTTC. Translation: CASSLDRGKTQYF.

The CDR3 is CASSDPGQPQHF. As DNA, the CDR3 is TGTGCCAGCAGTGATCCGGGCCAGCCCCAGCATTTT. The chain links TRBV6-1 to TRBJ1-5, with D uncertain. Trimming stripped 3 bases from V and 7 bases from J, with 7 bases between. Germline-derived CDR1 and CDR2 are MNHNS and SASEGT. The CDR3 totals 12 residues.

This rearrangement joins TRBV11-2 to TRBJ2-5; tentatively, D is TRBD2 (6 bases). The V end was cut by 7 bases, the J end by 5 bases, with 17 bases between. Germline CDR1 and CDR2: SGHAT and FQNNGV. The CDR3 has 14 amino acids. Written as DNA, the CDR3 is TGTGCCAGCAACCCGATGGGGGGTCCGGAGACCCAGTACTTC. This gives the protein CASNPMGGPETQYF.

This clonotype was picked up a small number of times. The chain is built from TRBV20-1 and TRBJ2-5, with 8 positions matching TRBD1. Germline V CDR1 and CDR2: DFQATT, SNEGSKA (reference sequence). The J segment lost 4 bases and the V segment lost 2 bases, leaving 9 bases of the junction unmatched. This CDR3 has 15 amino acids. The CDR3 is CSARTAGGAGETQYF. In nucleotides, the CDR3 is TGCAGTGCTAGAACGGCAGGGGGCGCGGGAGAGACCCAGTACTTC.

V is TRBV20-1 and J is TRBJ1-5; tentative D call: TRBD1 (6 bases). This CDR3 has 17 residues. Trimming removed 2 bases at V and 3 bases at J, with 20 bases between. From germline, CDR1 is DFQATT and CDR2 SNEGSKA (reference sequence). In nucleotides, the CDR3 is TGCAGTGCTAGATCGTGGGTCCAGGGGTGGGACAATCAGCCCCAGCATTTT. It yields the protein CSARSWVQGWDNQPQHF.

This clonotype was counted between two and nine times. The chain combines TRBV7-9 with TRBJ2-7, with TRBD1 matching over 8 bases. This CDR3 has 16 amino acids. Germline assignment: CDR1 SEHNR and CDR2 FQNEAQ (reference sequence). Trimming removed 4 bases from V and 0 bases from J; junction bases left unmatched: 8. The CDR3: CASSSPRTGFSYEQYF. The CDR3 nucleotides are TGTGCCAGCAGCTCACCCCGGACAGGGTTCTCCTACGAGCAGTACTTC.

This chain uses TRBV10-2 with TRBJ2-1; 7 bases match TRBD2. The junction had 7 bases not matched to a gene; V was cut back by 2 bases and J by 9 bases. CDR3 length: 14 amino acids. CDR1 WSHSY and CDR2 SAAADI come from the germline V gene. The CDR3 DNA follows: TGCGCCAGCAGTGAGAATAGCGGGTACGCTGAGCAGTTCTTC. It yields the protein CASSENSGYAEQFF.

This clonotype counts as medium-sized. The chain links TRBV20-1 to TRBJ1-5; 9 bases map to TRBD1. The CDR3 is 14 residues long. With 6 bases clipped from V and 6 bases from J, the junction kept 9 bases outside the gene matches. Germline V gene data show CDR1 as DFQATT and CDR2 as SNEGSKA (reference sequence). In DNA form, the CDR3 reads TGCAGTGCCCCCTCAGGACAGGGGACTCAGCCCCAGCATTTT. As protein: CSAPSGQGTQPQHF.

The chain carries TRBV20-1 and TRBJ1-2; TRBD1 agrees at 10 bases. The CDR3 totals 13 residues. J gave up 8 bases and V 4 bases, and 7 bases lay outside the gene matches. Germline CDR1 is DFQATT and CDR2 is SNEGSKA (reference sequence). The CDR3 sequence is CSAKGQGPLGYTF. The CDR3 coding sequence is TGCAGTGCTAAGGGACAGGGGCCTCTCGGCTACACCTTC.

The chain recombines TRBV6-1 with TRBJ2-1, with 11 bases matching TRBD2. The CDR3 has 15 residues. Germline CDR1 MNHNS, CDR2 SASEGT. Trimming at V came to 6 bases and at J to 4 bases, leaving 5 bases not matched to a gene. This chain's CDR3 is CASRLAGGPYNEQFF. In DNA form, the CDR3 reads TGTGCCAGCAGATTAGCGGGAGGGCCTTACAATGAGCAGTTCTTC.

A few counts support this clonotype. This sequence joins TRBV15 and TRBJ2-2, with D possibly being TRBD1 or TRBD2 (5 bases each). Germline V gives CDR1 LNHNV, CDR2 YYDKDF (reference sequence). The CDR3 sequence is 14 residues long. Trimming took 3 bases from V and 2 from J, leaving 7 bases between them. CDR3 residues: CATSRGDNTGELFF. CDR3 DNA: TGTGCCACCAGCAGGGGGGACAACACCGGGGAGCTGTTTTTT.

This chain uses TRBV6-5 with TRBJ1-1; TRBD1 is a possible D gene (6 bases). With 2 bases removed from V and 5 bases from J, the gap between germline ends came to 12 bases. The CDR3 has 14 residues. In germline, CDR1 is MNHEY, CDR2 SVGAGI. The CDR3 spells CASSYPFQGTEAFF. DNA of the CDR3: TGTGCCAGCAGTTACCCATTTCAGGGGACTGAAGCTTTCTTT.